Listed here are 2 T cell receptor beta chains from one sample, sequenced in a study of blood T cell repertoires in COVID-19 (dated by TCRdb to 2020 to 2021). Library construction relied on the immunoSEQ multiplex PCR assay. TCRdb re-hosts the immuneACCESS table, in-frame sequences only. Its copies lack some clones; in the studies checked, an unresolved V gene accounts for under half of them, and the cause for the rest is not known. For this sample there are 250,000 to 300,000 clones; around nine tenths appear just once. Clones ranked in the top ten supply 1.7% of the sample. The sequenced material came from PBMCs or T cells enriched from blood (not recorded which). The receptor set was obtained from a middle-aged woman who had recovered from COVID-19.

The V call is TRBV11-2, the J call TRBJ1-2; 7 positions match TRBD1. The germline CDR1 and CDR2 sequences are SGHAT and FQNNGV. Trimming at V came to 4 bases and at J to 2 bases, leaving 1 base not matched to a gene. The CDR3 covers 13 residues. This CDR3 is CASSSGQNYGYTF. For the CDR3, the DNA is TGTGCCAGCAGCTCGGGACAGAACTATGGCTACACCTTC.

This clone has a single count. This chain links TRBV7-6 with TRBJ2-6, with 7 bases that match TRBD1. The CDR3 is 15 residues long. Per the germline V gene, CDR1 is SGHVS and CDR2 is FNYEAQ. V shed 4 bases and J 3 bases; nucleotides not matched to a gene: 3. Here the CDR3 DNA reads TGTGCCAGCAGCTCCACAGGGGATGGGGCCAACGTCCTGACTTTC. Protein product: CASSSTGDGANVLTF.